This T cell receptor (beta chain) was sequenced for a study of shared clonotypes between healthy human individuals. Sequenced by immunoSEQ multiplex PCR; TCRdb stores in-frame clones only, minus some. The table includes some 2,000,000 clones, roughly 94% detected once. Trimming cost V 2 bases and J 1 base; bases outside gene matches: 1. In germline, CDR1 is GTSNPN, CDR2 SVGIG (reference sequence). The CDR3 extends over 14 amino acids. Broader study findings: Non-shared clonotypes had lower generation probabilities than those shared by all four donors. Represented diversity, genetic and exposure-history alike, was limited by few donors.

About this clone: Its specificity is unknown. Other DNA variants within this sample encode the same CDR3.

This chain uses TRBV30 with TRBJ2-2; 7 bases fit TRBD2. The clonotype originates from a man in his late teens or twenties in good health. Sequenced input: naive CD4+ T cells sorted from blood. As to subset: CD45RA+ positively selected. The chain's CDR3 is CAWSSGKNTGELFF. The CDR3 DNA is TGTGCCTGGAGTAGCGGGAAGAACACCGGGGAGCTGTTTTTT.